This T cell receptor beta chain derives from a study of cytomegalovirus exposure and HLA in healthy donors. Germline-derived CDR1 and CDR2 are PRHDT and FYEKMQ (reference sequence). The CDR3 loop spans 15 amino acids. V lost 6 bases and J lost 6, with 19 bases in between. Study-level results: Trimming of TCR beta V- and J-genes showed a link, identified in a later analysis, to a missense DCLRE1C variant.

With regard to this clone: Its target is unknown.

With 60 Vbeta and 13 Jbeta primers, the PCR was carried out. Assay: immunoSEQ multiplex PCR; the TCRdb copy retains only in-frame clones and omits some. The sample consists of around 110,000 clones, over 60% of them appearing once. What was sequenced was PBMCs. This receptor was taken from a man between 18 and 35 years old in good health and CMV-seronegative. This rearrangement joins TRBV13 to TRBJ2-3; weak D call: TRBD1 (6 bases). The CDR3 DNA follows: TGTGCCAGCAGGGACCTGGACAGAGGCTTGGATACGCAGTATTTT. It codes for CASRDLDRGLDTQYF.